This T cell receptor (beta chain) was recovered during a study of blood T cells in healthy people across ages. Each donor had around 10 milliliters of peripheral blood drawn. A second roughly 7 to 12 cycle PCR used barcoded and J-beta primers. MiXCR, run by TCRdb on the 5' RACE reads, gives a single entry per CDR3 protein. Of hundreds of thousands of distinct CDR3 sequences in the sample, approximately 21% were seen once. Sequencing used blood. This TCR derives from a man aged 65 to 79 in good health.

The CDR3 region is CASSQLRLAGGAQQYF. As DNA, the CDR3 is TGTGCCAGCAGCCAACTCCGGCTAGCGGGAGGCGCGCAGCAGTACTTC. This chain connects TRBV3-1 to TRBJ2-7; 11 bases align to TRBD2. J lost 8 bases, V lost 2 bases, and 11 bases had no gene match. The germline gives CDR1 LGHDT, CDR2 YNNKEL (reference sequence). The CDR3 length is 16 residues.